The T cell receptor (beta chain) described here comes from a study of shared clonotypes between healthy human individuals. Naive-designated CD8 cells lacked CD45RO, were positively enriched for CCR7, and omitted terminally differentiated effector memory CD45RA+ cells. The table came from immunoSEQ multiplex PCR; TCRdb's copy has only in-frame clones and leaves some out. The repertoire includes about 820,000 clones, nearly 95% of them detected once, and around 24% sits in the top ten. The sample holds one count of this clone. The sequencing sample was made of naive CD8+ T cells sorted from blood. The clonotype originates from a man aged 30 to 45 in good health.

The CDR3 region has the DNA TGTGCCAGTAGCGTATGGCGGTATAGCAATCAGCCCCAGCATTTT. As protein: CASSVWRYSNQPQHF. This rearrangement joins TRBV19 to TRBJ1-5; unclear D gene. Germline CDR1 LNHDA, CDR2 SQIVND (reference sequence). V dropped 6 bases and J dropped 0 bases, with 12 bases sitting between them. This CDR3 has 15 amino acids.